What follows is one T cell receptor beta chain and its context. Its antigen target is currently unknown. No clone much larger than this one lies a single base away; base qualities are absent. The cohort consisted of fewer than 700 healthy bone marrow donors. At the time of sampling, all cohort members were nominally healthy, though unrecorded immune exposures were likely present. The donor was CMV seronegative and belonged to the group of 352 seronegative cohort members. A peripheral blood sample was collected from each donor, and TCR beta sequencing was performed on peripheral blood mononuclear cells. Genomic DNA was extracted from the blood cell samples with the Qiagen DNeasy Blood Extraction Kit. Library preparation used the immunoSEQ multiplex PCR assay. For the multiplex PCR, a mixture combining 60 forward primers for TCR Vbeta segments and 13 reverse primers for TCR Jbeta segments was used. A multiplex PCR assay on genomic DNA amplified the CDR3 region of rearranged TCR beta genes. On the Illumina HiSeq System, the amplified TCR beta libraries were sequenced as 87-base-pair reads. Processing in the source paper ran as follows. A later analysis tallied 70 million to 100 million unique TCR beta chains across the roughly 610 repertoires, and approximately 12 million of those chains were shared by two or more donors. Raw reads were error-corrected and collapsed into unique sequences by a nearest-neighbor algorithm in which closely related sequences were merged to remove PCR and sequencing errors. V, D and J gene segments were assigned by aligning CDR3 sequences to IMGT reference sequences. For a sequence to be retained, a match of at least six nucleotides to both a V gene segment and a J gene segment was required. Rearrangements were called productive when the CDR3 lacked stop codons and stayed in frame with V and J; all others were non-productive. CDR3 was defined according to IMGT convention as the region running from the second conserved V-encoded cysteine to the conserved J-encoded phenylalanine. The earlier analysis of some 580 of the donors excluded any sequence lacking an unambiguous match to a single V gene segment. In an earlier analysis of 587 of the donors, a V segment was called functional when productive rearrangements were above 56.7%, and segregating when the standard deviation between donors exceeded 5%. To diagnose cytomegalovirus status from the catalog of TCR beta chain sequences, a statistical classification framework was built. In a later analysis, TCR nucleotide sequences were compared against IMGT/GENE-DB human TR gene sequences so that V and J genes could be assigned. Using the TCRdist pipeline, a later analysis assigned CDR3 sequences along with most-parsimonious VDJ recombination scenarios. In a later analysis, every TCR beta chain was defined by the combination of its CDR3 amino acid sequence and its V-gene family, and reads without a unique V-gene family were dropped. As a way to deal with suspected cross-contamination and a sequencing artifact, a later analysis dropped 450 to 600 nucleotide sequences that were highly shared and had low generation probability. A later analysis calculated a clonal expansion index for each public chain from normalized within-repertoire ranks of inferred template counts. In a later analysis, generation probabilities were computed with a VDJ recombination model fitted to out-of-frame rearrangements, and the resulting probabilities were checked against IGoR. A later analysis scored TCR-TCR, TCR-HLA and TCR-CMV co-occurrence with hypergeometric tests, applying a repertoire-size bias correction to TCR pairs. In a later analysis, false discovery rates were estimated by permuting HLA or CMV assignments 20 times. In a later analysis, co-occurring TCRs were grouped using DBSCAN, and TCRdist sequence similarity was added for clustering within HLA-allele-positive subsets. Repertoires with fewer than 30,000 or more than 120,000 public chains were left out of co-occurrence clustering, as were several repertoires with anomalous nucleotide sharing. As stored in TCRdb, this immuneACCESS dataset retains in-frame rearrangements with V and J assigned. A fraction of the clones does not appear; measured against another copy, unresolved V genes explain less than half of the discrepancy, and the remainder lacks a known reason. V, J and clone size reflect that table, while D and trimming were determined from the DNA. The sample table holds 150,000 to 200,000 clones, of which roughly 68% were seen once. Less than 2% of the sample goes to the ten largest clones.

The sample is drawn from a study of cytomegalovirus exposure and HLA in healthy donors (TCRdb year 2017). Study-wide context: An earlier analysis of a few hundred of the donors reported around 280 Gb of sequence data and 100 million to 120 million unique TCR beta sequences obtained from some 170 million T cells. The later analysis used no new phenotypic data to find candidate immune exposures, relying instead on TCR beta sequences and their occurrence across donors. Among some 410 genotyped donors of the cohort, an average of around 240,000 unique TCR beta nucleotide sequences were sequenced per donor, around 20% of them non-productive. Besides the first cohort of 550 to 750 subjects, a separate validation cohort made up of roughly 130 different subjects was used. Every repertoire in the discovery cohort had been generated on one and the same sequencing platform. In an earlier analysis of around 540 of the donors, high-throughput TCR beta sequencing was used to judge whether each TCR beta V gene segment behaved as functional or pseudogenic. Roughly 300 gigabases of sequencing data and around 80 million unique TCR sequences made up an early release that covered fewer than 650 HLA-typed donors. Genome-wide SNP genotypes for about 55% of the 666 donors were used in a later genetic analysis, which treated that subset as a discovery cohort. Class I and class II HLA loci were covered by the typing at four-digit resolution. Typing coverage varied by locus: roughly 620-640 donors for A, B, C, DRB1 and DQB1; approximately 560 for DQA1; over 600 for DPA1; 400 to 480 for DPB1. Five DR-DQ haplotypes were treated as single units for association and clustering because of strong linkage in the cohort. The study aimed to test whether cataloging public T cell receptors could reveal signatures of past pathogen exposure. Of the 398 genotyped donors, about 80% fell in the genetic ancestry cluster associated with self-reported Caucasian donors. Donor age, sex, ethnicity and CMV serostatus were compiled together with the repertoire data. The study combined high-throughput TCR immunosequencing, statistical association of individual TCRs with disease status, and machine learning to predict cytomegalovirus infection status. The study profiled the T cell repertoires of about 720 subjects by immunosequencing and related them to cytomegalovirus serostatus. A later analysis re-examined previously published TCR beta repertoires from more than 550 donors and added high-resolution HLA genotyping to investigate patterns of TCR occurrence. Here is what the overall study found, with its caveats: A later genetic analysis associated a missense DCLRE1C variant with V-gene and J-gene trimming of TCR beta chains, and an independent cohort replicated the association. Correlated functional status among segregating V segments might reflect linkage disequilibrium, but an unknown experimental factor could not be ruled out. Compared with equally common non-associated chains, HLA-associated TCR beta chains in a later analysis were more clonally expanded and had lower generation probabilities. Broadly in line with IMGT annotations, most TCR beta V segments showed up in productive rearrangements about 87% or about 30% of the time in an earlier analysis of several hundred of the donors. In a later analysis, some 17,000 TCR beta sequences were associated with specific HLA alleles at a false discovery rate of 0.05. A group of highly shared sequence variants was considered likely to be a technical artifact of the sequencing pipeline. A further reported finding was that TCR beta sequences accurately predicted the HLA-A and HLA-B alleles for most subjects in the first cohort. For the cohort, immune exposure information was limited to CMV serostatus. The authors suggested that the approach could potentially be generalized to other disease states and immunological phenotypes. Because HLA typing was unavailable for some donors at each locus, only the typed subset was used in association tests. In a later analysis, most CMV-associated TCR beta chains were found to appear HLA-restricted, with HLA associations seemingly driven largely by CMV exposure. Three of the identified cytomegalovirus-associated TCR beta chains were confirmed in vitro to be specific for cytomegalovirus antigens. A later analysis reported that several top co-occurrence clusters appeared linked to parvovirus B19, influenza, CMV and Epstein-Barr virus. Across donors, most TCR sequences were observed very rarely, whereas some public TCRs were present in many individuals. In this cohort, only TCR beta chains were sequenced, and detectable features were limited by the absence of alpha or paired-chain data. According to a later genetic analysis, donors in an Asian-associated ancestry cluster had fewer N-insertions in productive TCRs than the approximately 610-donor mean. In a later analysis, TCR association rates were found to vary across HLA loci, with the most associated TCRs seen for DRB1 alleles and the fewest for HLA-C alleles. In the study, approximately 160 TCR beta chains were listed as associated with cytomegalovirus. Strong co-occurrence of HLA alleles, especially DR and DQ, made assigning TCR associations to individual alleles difficult. Some 15 rarely observed V segments, including chromosome 9 orphons, were excluded from the earlier analysis of a few hundred of the donors because counts were too low. Presence/absence analyses assumed roughly uniform sequencing depth across donors, an assumption that may not hold. In both the original and validation cohorts, the classifier was reported to diagnose cytomegalovirus status with high specificity and sensitivity.

The specimen was PBMCs. This TCR derives from a woman aged 25 to 45 in good health and CMV-seronegative.

The CDR3 reads as follows: CASSSGGYPDTQYF. Read as DNA, the sequence is TGCGCCAGCAGCTCAGGAGGGTACCCAGATACGCAGTATTTT. The sequence is built from TRBV5-1 and TRBJ2-3; TRBD2 is a possible D gene, resting on 6 matching bases. Including cysteine and phenylalanine, the CDR3 has 14 amino acids. Of all the DNA, just the CDR3 is kept, 42 bases in frame from base 1. The germline V gene yields SGHRS for CDR1 and YFSETQ for CDR2. The trim is 3 bases for V and 4 bases for J, with a gap of 12 bases between the germline ends.